The rows below give T cell receptor beta chains drawn from one sample of a study of monozygotic twins with inflammatory bowel disease. With the 5' RACE reads reprocessed, TCRdb shows one record per CDR3 protein and no DNA. The specimen's table records more than 300,000 distinct CDR3 sequences. The sample taken for sequencing was blood. These receptor sequences come from a human donor with ulcerative colitis or Crohn's disease, or a healthy co-twin of an affected twin (not recorded which). The CDR3 runs from the conserved cysteine through the conserved F or W. The order of the fields is V gene, J gene, CDR3 protein.

v_gene: TRBV20-1; j_gene: TRBJ1-1; CDR3aa: CSARSWTSNTEAFF
v_gene: TRBV20-1; j_gene: TRBJ1-5; CDR3aa: CSARSGAGTGVYQPQHF
v_gene: TRBV20-1; j_gene: TRBJ1-2; CDR3aa: CSAIEVYGYTF
v_gene: TRBV10-3; j_gene: TRBJ2-1; CDR3aa: CAISESIQRRRYNEQFF
v_gene: TRBV7-2; j_gene: TRBJ2-5; CDR3aa: CASSYTLDRQETQYF
v_gene: TRBV6-5; j_gene: TRBJ2-2; CDR3aa: CASLQINTGELFF
v_gene: TRBV18; j_gene: TRBJ2-4; CDR3aa: CASSPDVGAQYF
v_gene: TRBV7-3; j_gene: TRBJ2-1; CDR3aa: CASSVLAGGSYNEQFF
v_gene: TRBV4-3; j_gene: TRBJ1-1; CDR3aa: CASSQVWDIGDTWGNTEAFF
v_gene: TRBV24-1; j_gene: TRBJ2-1; CDR3aa: CATSDPTLPGTMSEQFF
v_gene: TRBV20-1; j_gene: TRBJ2-1; CDR3aa: CSARDGVTHSYNEQFF
v_gene: TRBV7-9; j_gene: TRBJ2-1; CDR3aa: CASSTPGQPYNEQFF
v_gene: TRBV6-2/TRBV6-3; j_gene: TRBJ2-1; CDR3aa: CASTRRPGANEQFF
v_gene: TRBV27; j_gene: TRBJ2-7; CDR3aa: CASKTGPYGHYEQYF
v_gene: TRBV12-3/TRBV12-4; j_gene: TRBJ2-1; CDR3aa: CASNQLAGAGNEQFF
v_gene: TRBV20-1; j_gene: TRBJ2-3; CDR3aa: CSARGQPGQGADTQYF
v_gene: TRBV9; j_gene: TRBJ2-7; CDR3aa: CASSVYGQGGEQYF
v_gene: TRBV19; j_gene: TRBJ1-4; CDR3aa: CATVGTGSEKLFF
v_gene: TRBV5-1; j_gene: TRBJ1-5; CDR3aa: CASSLGPQGNSNQPQHF
v_gene: TRBV4-2; j_gene: TRBJ1-5; CDR3aa: CASSQDHNQPQHF
v_gene: TRBV7-9; j_gene: TRBJ1-1; CDR3aa: CASSWTADTEAFF
v_gene: TRBV27; j_gene: TRBJ2-5; CDR3aa: CASSLSANSQETQYF
v_gene: TRBV7-2; j_gene: TRBJ2-5; CDR3aa: CASSSIETQYF
v_gene: TRBV28; j_gene: TRBJ1-2; CDR3aa: CASSFGGDSFYGYTF
v_gene: TRBV12-3/TRBV12-4; j_gene: TRBJ2-2; CDR3aa: CASRSQGVGELFF
v_gene: TRBV5-1; j_gene: TRBJ2-2; CDR3aa: CASSLVGQGAGELFF
v_gene: TRBV19; j_gene: TRBJ2-7; CDR3aa: CASSIFYEQYF
v_gene: TRBV12-5; j_gene: TRBJ2-1; CDR3aa: CASGLGQGALNEQFF
v_gene: TRBV19; j_gene: TRBJ2-7; CDR3aa: CATSEGQGYEQYF
v_gene: TRBV15; j_gene: TRBJ2-2; CDR3aa: CATSSGLAGGSNTGELFF
v_gene: TRBV5-1; j_gene: TRBJ2-3; CDR3aa: CASSQQTGSTDTQYF
v_gene: TRBV10-1; j_gene: TRBJ2-6; CDR3aa: CASSARRVSGANVLTF
v_gene: TRBV5-1; j_gene: TRBJ1-2; CDR3aa: CASSLDRQGSGYTF
v_gene: TRBV18; j_gene: TRBJ2-5; CDR3aa: CASSPAGSGVQETQYF
v_gene: TRBV19; j_gene: TRBJ2-3; CDR3aa: CASSPRTSGADTQYF
v_gene: TRBV7-9; j_gene: TRBJ1-5; CDR3aa: CASSLSWTGDQPQHF
v_gene: TRBV19; j_gene: TRBJ2-2; CDR3aa: CASSTGQGTGELFF
v_gene: TRBV28; j_gene: TRBJ2-2; CDR3aa: CASSLRTVSVRGELFF
v_gene: TRBV5-1; j_gene: TRBJ1-2; CDR3aa: CASSLESYGYTF
v_gene: TRBV18; j_gene: TRBJ2-7; CDR3aa: CASSPPSAGSEEQYF
v_gene: TRBV7-9; j_gene: TRBJ2-7; CDR3aa: CASSFPGQGFYEQYF
v_gene: TRBV11-2; j_gene: TRBJ1-1; CDR3aa: CASSRQTEAFF